Each of the 16 T cell receptor beta chains below was sequenced from the same sample in a study of cytomegalovirus exposure and HLA in healthy donors (dated by TCRdb to between 2016 and 2019). The library came from the immunoSEQ multiplex PCR assay. For the multiplex PCR, a mixture combining 60 forward primers for TCR Vbeta segments and 13 reverse primers for TCR Jbeta segments was used. TCRdb took this table from immuneACCESS and kept in-frame rearrangements with V and J called. Such tables lack part of the clones; where checked against another copy, unresolved V genes explain under half of the gap, and the rest is unexplained. The sample data list some 150,000 clones, and over 75% of these were observed just once. The top ten clones comprise 5.7% of the sample. What was sequenced was PBMCs. The receptors derive from a man aged 25-45 years in good health and CMV-seropositive.

The chain couples TRBV7-2 to TRBJ2-5; 7 positions agree with TRBD1. The V and J ends lost 1 base and 5 bases, in that order; junction bases with no gene match: 10. This CDR3 is 16 amino acids long. Germline V gene sequence: CDR1 SGHTA, CDR2 FQGNSA. CDR3 amino acids: CASSLVERQGGETQYF. For the CDR3, the DNA is TGTGCCAGCAGCTTAGTGGAGCGACAGGGTGGGGAGACCCAGTACTTC.

The chain recombines TRBV12-5 with TRBJ1-1, with D possibly TRBD1 on 5 matching bases. From germline, CDR1 is LGHNT and CDR2 FRNRAP. The CDR3 loop spans 12 amino acids. CDR3 loop: CASGGVGTEAFF. DNA for the CDR3: TGTGCCTCTGGGGGGGTGGGGACTGAAGCTTTCTTT.

The V call is TRBV6-6, the J call TRBJ1-2; the match to TRBD1 covers 8 bases. From germline, CDR1 is MNHNY and CDR2 SVGAGI (reference sequence). The CDR3 has 15 amino acids. V dropped 4 bases and J dropped 3; count of bases not matched to a gene: 7. The CDR3 sequence: CASSSISTGDYGYTF. CDR3 DNA sequence: TGTGCCAGCAGTTCTATCTCGACAGGGGACTATGGCTACACCTTC.

With regard to this clone: This sample also contains other DNA sequences that code for the same CDR3. The chain is built from TRBV29-1 and TRBJ2-1, with TRBD1 matching 10 bases. The CDR3 sequence is 13 residues long. V shed 4 bases and J 3 bases; nucleotides not matched to a gene: 0. Germline V gene lookup returns CDR1 SQVTM and CDR2 ANQGSEA. The CDR3 bases are TGCAGCGTTGGGACAGGGGGCTACAATGAGCAGTTCTTC. It specifies CSVGTGGYNEQFF.

V is TRBV11-2 and J is TRBJ2-3, with TRBD2 matching 9 bases. J was trimmed by 1 base and V by 4 bases; bases with no gene match: 6. In germline, CDR1 is SGHAT, CDR2 FQNNGV. The CDR3 totals 16 residues. CDR3 protein: CASSSTRGGGTDTQYF. In nucleotides, the CDR3 is TGTGCCAGCAGCTCAACTCGCGGGGGGGGCACAGATACGCAGTATTTT.

Regarding this clone: The germline gene is not matched at one end of the junction; a read error may be the cause. The CDR3, as DNA: TGTTCCAGCAGCTTAGCGGGGGGGGTGCAGTACTTC. Protein: CSSSLAGGVQYF. J is TRBJ2-7 and V is TRBV7-9, with 11 positions matching TRBD2. CDR1 is SEHNR, CDR2 FQNEAQ, per germline (reference sequence). This CDR3 is built from 12 residues.

This chain connects TRBV5-4 to TRBJ2-7; tentatively, D is TRBD1 (5 bases). The CDR3 spans 14 residues. CDR1 is SGHNT, CDR2 YYREEE, per germline (reference sequence). Trimming stripped 1 base from V and 0 bases from J, with 8 bases between. CDR3 DNA sequence: TGTGCCAGCAGCTTGTCAGGGTCCTCCTACGAGCAGTACTTC. This sequence encodes CASSLSGSSYEQYF.

This clone showed up just a few times. The genes are TRBV7-2 and TRBJ2-7, with TRBD2 matching 12 bases. Losses at the gene ends were 5 bases for V and 6 bases for J; bases not matched to a gene: 8. The CDR3 consists of 15 residues. Germline V CDR1 and CDR2: SGHTA, FQGNSA. CDR3 bases: TGTGCCAGCAGCGCCCGTTCTAGCGGGAGGGGCGAGCAGTACTTC. This codes for CASSARSSGRGEQYF. Complete variable domain (other parts from reference TRBV7-2 and TRBJ2-7): GAGVSQSPSNKVTEKGKDVELRCDPISGHTALYWYRQSLGQGLEFLIYFQGNSAPDKSGLPSDRFSAERTGGSVSTLTIQRTQQEDSAVYLCASSARSSGRGEQYFGPGTRLTVT.

The chain combines TRBV2 with TRBJ2-1, with D perhaps matching TRBD2 (5 bases). The V gene lost 9 bases and the J gene lost 2 bases, with 17 bases spanning the gap. The germline gives CDR1 SNHLY, CDR2 FYNNEI. The CDR3 is 15 residues long. CDR3 bases: TGTGCCAGTGACTTTAGCGTCGGTCCCTACAATGAGCAGTTCTTC. Translation gives CASDFSVGPYNEQFF.

CDR3 protein: CASSPLRTGLLSDTQYF. CDR3 sequence (DNA): TGTGCCAGCAGCCCACTACGGACAGGGTTACTCTCAGATACGCAGTATTTT. The chain combines TRBV7-9 with TRBJ2-3; 8 nucleotides agree with TRBD1. CDR3 length: 17 amino acids. Germline-derived CDR1 and CDR2 are SEHNR and FQNEAQ (reference sequence). Trimming cost V 5 bases and J 4 bases; bases outside gene matches: 14.

V is TRBV7-9 and J is TRBJ2-5, with 7 bases matching TRBD2. This CDR3 region has 14 residues. CDR1 and CDR2 from the germline V gene are SEHNR and FQNEAQ (reference sequence). The V segment lost 5 bases and the J segment 3 bases; nucleotides outside the gene matches: 6. The CDR3 protein is CASSNPSGEETQYF. The CDR3, as DNA: TGTGCCAGCAGCAACCCTAGCGGAGAAGAGACCCAGTACTTC.

This CDR3 is CASSFRQGNTEAFF. The CDR3 DNA follows: TGTGCCAGCAGTTTTAGACAGGGGAACACTGAAGCTTTCTTT. The chain combines TRBV27 with TRBJ1-1; TRBD1 agrees at 7 bases. CDR1 and CDR2 (germline): MNHEY, SMNVEV (reference sequence). Trimming cost V 3 bases and J 1 base; bases outside gene matches: 2. The CDR3 covers 14 residues.

This chain links TRBV6-1 with TRBJ2-6, with TRBD2 matching 8 bases. There are 14 residues in the CDR3. The germline V gene has CDR1 MNHNS and CDR2 SASEGT. Trimming cost V 8 bases and J 3 bases; bases outside gene matches: 3. CDR3 in DNA: TGTGCCAGCCGGGGGGGCTTTGGGGCCAACGTCCTGACTTTC. Translating it yields CASRGGFGANVLTF.

The V and J genes are TRBV13 and TRBJ2-7, with TRBD1 matching over 8 bases. The ends lost 5 bases at V and 0 bases at J; junction bases unmatched: 6. CDR1 and CDR2 from the germline V gene are PRHDT and FYEKMQ (reference sequence). The length of the CDR3 is 15 residues. The CDR3 nucleotides read TGTGCCAGCAGCCACAGGGGGTTGAGCTCCTACGAGCAGTACTTC. This sequence encodes CASSHRGLSSYEQYF.

The chain links TRBV23-1 to TRBJ1-2, with D possibly matching TRBD1 (6 bases). TRBV23-1 is an open reading frame, and its role is uncertain. V shed 7 bases and J shed 9 bases, with 18 bases lying between them. The CDR3 covers 13 residues. The CDR3 DNA reads TGCGCCAGCACCCTGGGCGGGGGCGGAAGCTACACCTTC. It is translated as CASTLGGGGSYTF.

CDR3 sequence (DNA): TGCAGCGTCCTACTAGCGGGAGGGCTCGGGCCCTACGAGCAGTACTTC. Encoded protein: CSVLLAGGLGPYEQYF. This chain uses TRBV29-1 with TRBJ2-7, with TRBD2 matching 13 bases. The CDR3 loop spans 16 amino acids. Germline CDR1 is SQVTM and CDR2 is ANQGSEA. The V and J ends lost 6 bases and 2 bases, in that order; junction bases with no gene match: 10.